This T cell receptor beta chain was sequenced during a study of CD8+CD57+ T cells in acquired aplastic anemia. At the level of the study: Mean yield of DNA from sorted CD4+ and CD8+ cells was approximately 3 ug. Study observations and caveats: Sharing between patients and controls was observed for around 30 CD8+ CDR3 sequences. Patients versus controls showed no significant CD8+ Simpson's diversity difference.

This clonotype came up many times. What it binds is unknown. Genomic DNA templated the TCR beta VDJ and CDR3 profiling. TCRdb redid the calling of the reads with MiXCR, one entry per CDR3 protein. The table records around 160,000 distinct CDR3 sequences, about 45% of them present only once. For sequencing, patients were chosen who had shown expansion of CD8+CD57+ cells by flow cytometry. Patients uniformly had severe acquired aplastic anemia. Germline V gene sequence: CDR1 SGHKS, CDR2 YYEKEE (reference sequence). There are 14 residues in the CDR3. V was pared by 1 base and J by 3 bases, with 7 bases between.

This chain joins TRBV5-5 and TRBJ1-4; unclear D gene. What was sequenced was sorted CD4+, CD8+, or CD8+CD57+ T cells (not recorded which) from PBMCs. The origin of this receptor is a human donor with aplastic anemia. The chain's CDR3 is CASSLLGSNEKLFF. Written as DNA, the CDR3 is TGTGCCAGCAGCTTGTTGGGCTCTAATGAAAAACTGTTTTTT.